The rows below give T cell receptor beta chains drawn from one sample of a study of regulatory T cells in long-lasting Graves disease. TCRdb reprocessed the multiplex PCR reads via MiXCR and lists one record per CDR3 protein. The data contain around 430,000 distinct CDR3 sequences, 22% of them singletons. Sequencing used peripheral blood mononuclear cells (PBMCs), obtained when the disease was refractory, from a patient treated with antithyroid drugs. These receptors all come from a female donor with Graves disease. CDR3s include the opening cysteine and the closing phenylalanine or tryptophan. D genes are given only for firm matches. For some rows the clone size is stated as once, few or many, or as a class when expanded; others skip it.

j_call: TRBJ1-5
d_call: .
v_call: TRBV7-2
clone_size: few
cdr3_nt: TGTGCCAGCAGCTATTCCCCAGGAGGTCAGCCCCAGCATTTT
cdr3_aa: CASSYSPGGQPQHF

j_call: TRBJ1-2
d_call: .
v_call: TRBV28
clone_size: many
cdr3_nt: TGTGCCAGCAGTTTATCGGACAGACTTTTTCTAGCTAACTATGGCTACACCTTC
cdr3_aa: CASSLSDRLFLANYGYTF

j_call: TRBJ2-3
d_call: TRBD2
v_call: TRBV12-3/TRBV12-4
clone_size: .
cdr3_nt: TGTGCCAGCAGTGGACTAGTCCCAATCACAGATACGCAGTATTTT
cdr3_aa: CASSGLVPITDTQYF

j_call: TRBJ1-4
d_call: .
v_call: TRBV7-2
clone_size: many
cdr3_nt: TGTGCCAGCAGCCTAAGGGACATTACCAATGAAAAACTGTTTTTT
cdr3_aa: CASSLRDITNEKLFF

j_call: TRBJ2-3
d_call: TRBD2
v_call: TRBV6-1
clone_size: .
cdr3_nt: TGTGCCAGCAGGCCTTGGACTAGCGGGGGCACAGATACGCAGTATTTT
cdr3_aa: CASRPWTSGGTDTQYF

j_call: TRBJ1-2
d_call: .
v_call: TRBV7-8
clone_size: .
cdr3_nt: TGTGCCAGCGGCTTAGTATTGGGGCTGAGCGGGGGCTACTATGGCTACACCTTC
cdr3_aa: CASGLVLGLSGGYYGYTF

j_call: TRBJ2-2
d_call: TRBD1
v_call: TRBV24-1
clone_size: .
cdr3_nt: TGTGCCACCAGTGAAGGGACAGCCTATTCCTCGAACACCGGGGAGCTGTTTTTT
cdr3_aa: CATSEGTAYSSNTGELFF

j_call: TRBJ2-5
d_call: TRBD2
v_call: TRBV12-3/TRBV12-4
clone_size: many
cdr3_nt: TGTGCCAGCAGGCCCAGACTAGCGGGGGAGGGCGAGACCCAGTACTTC
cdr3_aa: CASRPRLAGEGETQYF

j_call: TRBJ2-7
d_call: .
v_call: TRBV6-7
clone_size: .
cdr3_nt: TGTGCCAGCAGTTACTCGGAGCGGTGGAGTTCCTACGAGCAGTACTTC
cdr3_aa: CASSYSERWSSYEQYF

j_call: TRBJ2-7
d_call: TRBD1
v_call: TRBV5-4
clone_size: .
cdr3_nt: TGTGCCAGCAGCCTCGACAGGGGTAACCACGAGCAGTACTTC
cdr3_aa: CASSLDRGNHEQYF

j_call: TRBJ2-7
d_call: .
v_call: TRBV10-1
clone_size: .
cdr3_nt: TGCGCCAGCAGTGAGTTGACAGGCTTCTCCTACGAGCAGTACTTC
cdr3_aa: CASSELTGFSYEQYF

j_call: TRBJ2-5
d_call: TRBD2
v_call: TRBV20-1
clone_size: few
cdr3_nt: TGCAGTGCTTTTGAGCGGGGGACGGGCCAAGAGACCCAGTACTTC
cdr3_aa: CSAFERGTGQETQYF

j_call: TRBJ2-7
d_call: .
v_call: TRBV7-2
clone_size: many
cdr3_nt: TGTGCCAGCAGCCCACTATCCCCCGAGCAGTACTTC
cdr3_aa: CASSPLSPEQYF

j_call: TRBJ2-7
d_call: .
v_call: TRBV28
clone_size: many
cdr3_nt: TGTGCCAGCAGTTCCCCAGCCGAGGGCCCCTACGAGCAGTACTTC
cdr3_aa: CASSSPAEGPYEQYF

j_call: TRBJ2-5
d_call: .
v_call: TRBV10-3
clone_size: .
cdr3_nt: TGTGCCATCAATCAGGGAAGGCAAGAGACCCAGTACTTC
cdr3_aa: CAINQGRQETQYF

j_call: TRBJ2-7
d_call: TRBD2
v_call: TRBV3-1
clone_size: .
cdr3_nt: TGTGCCAGCAGCCATAAGTATCGAGCGGGACCCTACGAGCAGTACTTC
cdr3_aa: CASSHKYRAGPYEQYF

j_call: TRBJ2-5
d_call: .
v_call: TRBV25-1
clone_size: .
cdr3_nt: TGTGCCAGCAGTGAATGGGCAGGTCAAGAGACCCAGTACTTC
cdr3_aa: CASSEWAGQETQYF